This T cell receptor (beta chain) is from a study of cytomegalovirus exposure and HLA in healthy donors. CDR3 length: 14 residues. V gave up 5 bases and J gave up 2 bases, with 9 bases separating them. Germline CDR1 and CDR2: SGHVS and FQNEAQ. Researchers ran the PCR with 60 Vbeta and 13 Jbeta primers. Profiled with immunoSEQ multiplex PCR; TCRdb holds only in-frame clones, not every one. This sample has 80,000 or so clones; 70% to 85% occur once, and the top ten carry 2.5% to 3.5%. The sequenced sample was PBMCs. This sequence joins TRBV7-8 and TRBJ2-2; TRBD1 is a possible D gene (6 bases). The sequence was collected from a man aged 50-59 years in good health and CMV-seropositive. CDR3 sequence: CASSRDTNTGELFF. Here the CDR3 DNA reads TGTGCCAGCAGCCGGGACACCAACACCGGGGAGCTGTTTTTT.